Listed below are T cell receptor beta chains from one sample, sequenced in a study of vaccination and CD4 T cells after COVID-19. Their antigens remain unidentified. TCRdb reanalysed the PCR reads using MiXCR and keeps one entry per CDR3 protein. The sample has 8,500 to 10,000 distinct CDR3 sequences, around three fifths seen once. Sequencing was carried out using CD4+ T cells from blood, cultured in vitro. Receptors were obtained from a human donor in good health. The CDR3 runs from the conserved cysteine through the conserved F or W. Each record gives: clone size, J gene, D gene, V gene, CDR3 protein, CDR3 DNA. A D gene is named only where the DNA matches it firmly. The listing skips clone size in some rows; elsewhere it reads once, few, many or a size class.

.	TRBJ1-2	TRBD1	TRBV6-4	CASSREQGARYGYTF	TGTGCCAGCAGTCGCGAACAGGGGGCGCGTTATGGCTACACCTTC
.	TRBJ2-6	.	TRBV6-2/TRBV6-3	CASNQGGLGANVLTF	TGTGCCAGCAACCAAGGAGGGCTTGGGGCCAACGTCCTGACTTTC
.	TRBJ1-3	.	TRBV12-3/TRBV12-4	CASKWDLSGNTIYF	TGTGCCAGCAAGTGGGACCTCTCTGGAAACACCATATATTTT
.	TRBJ2-7	.	TRBV27	CASSLSQGPYEQYF	TGTGCCAGCAGTTTATCCCAGGGTCCCTACGAGCAGTACTTC
.	TRBJ1-2	TRBD1	TRBV11-2	CAVWDREVGGYTF	TGTGCAGTTTGGGACAGGGAGGTGGGTGGCTACACCTTC
.	TRBJ1-1	.	TRBV7-2	CASSLDPGVNTEAFF	TGTGCCAGCAGCTTAGACCCGGGGGTGAACACTGAAGCTTTCTTT
.	TRBJ1-1	TRBD1	TRBV6-1	CASRGGPQTGPIEAFF	TGTGCCAGCAGGGGAGGTCCCCAGACAGGGCCCATTGAAGCTTTCTTT
.	TRBJ2-7	.	TRBV20-1	CSATLSGFSYEQYF	TGCAGTGCTACACTTAGCGGATTCTCCTACGAGCAGTACTTC
few	TRBJ2-1	TRBD1	TRBV24-1	CATSDGQGASGEQFF	TGTGCCACCAGTGATGGACAGGGGGCAAGCGGTGAGCAGTTCTTC
.	TRBJ2-5	TRBD2	TRBV14	CASSQGGTSGRTQETQYF	TGTGCCAGCAGCCAGGGGGGGACTAGCGGGAGGACACAAGAGACCCAGTACTTC
.	TRBJ2-1	TRBD2	TRBV9	CASSVEAGAGEQFF	TGTGCCAGCAGCGTAGAGGCGGGAGCTGGTGAGCAGTTCTTC
few	TRBJ2-2	.	TRBV20-1	CSARVGNAGELFF	TGCAGTGCTAGAGTGGGCAACGCCGGGGAGCTGTTTTTT
.	TRBJ2-7	.	TRBV7-6	CASSSTVTAYEQYF	TGTGCCAGCAGTTCGACAGTGACAGCCTACGAGCAGTACTTC
.	TRBJ2-5	.	TRBV27	CASSYRGFGLEETQYF	TGTGCCAGCAGCTACAGAGGCTTCGGACTCGAAGAGACCCAGTACTTC
.	TRBJ2-2	.	TRBV20-1	CSARVGPSNTGELFF	TGCAGTGCTAGGGTCGGACCTTCGAACACCGGGGAGCTGTTTTTT
.	TRBJ1-5	.	TRBV6-2/TRBV6-3	CASRFGTLSNQPQHF	TGTGCCAGCAGATTCGGGACCCTTTCCAATCAGCCCCAGCATTTT
.	TRBJ2-7	TRBD1	TRBV10-1	CASSDGQGYFYEQYF	TGCGCCAGCAGTGACGGACAGGGCTATTTTTACGAGCAGTACTTC
.	TRBJ2-5	.	TRBV6-1	CATKLRRLAETQYF	TGTGCCACCAAACTTCGAAGGCTAGCGGAGACCCAGTACTTC
few	TRBJ2-3	TRBD2	TRBV6-5	CASSYLAGDTQYF	TGTGCCAGCAGTTACTTAGCGGGGGATACGCAGTATTTT
.	TRBJ1-1	TRBD1	TRBV6-1	CASSELLDRATEAFF	TGTGCCAGCAGTGAACTTTTGGACAGGGCAACTGAAGCTTTCTTT
.	TRBJ1-3	.	TRBV20-1	CSARDGTTSGNTIYF	TGCAGTGCTAGAGATGGGACGACTTCTGGAAACACCATATATTTT
.	TRBJ2-7	TRBD1	TRBV27	CASSLLQGNYEQYF	TGTGCCAGCAGTTTGTTACAGGGGAACTACGAGCAGTACTTC
.	TRBJ2-5	.	TRBV20-1	CSARDVSGGETQYF	TGCAGTGCTAGAGATGTAAGCGGTGGGGAGACCCAGTACTTC
few	TRBJ1-2	TRBD1	TRBV27	CASSASGQGNYGYTF	TGTGCCAGCAGTGCCTCGGGACAGGGAAACTATGGCTACACCTTC
.	TRBJ1-5	TRBD1	TRBV6-1	CASSPGTGGGQPQHF	TGTGCCAGCAGTCCCGGGACAGGGGGTGGTCAGCCCCAGCATTTT
few	TRBJ1-5	TRBD1	TRBV6-1	CASSTRTGNNQPQHF	TGTGCCAGCAGTACTAGGACAGGGAACAATCAGCCCCAGCATTTT
few	TRBJ1-2	.	TRBV7-2	CASSLWVGEGYTF	TGTGCCAGCAGCTTATGGGTAGGGGAGGGCTACACCTTC
.	TRBJ2-1	.	TRBV12-5	CASGAGAGGSYNEQFF	TGTGCTAGTGGTGCCGGAGCGGGTGGCTCCTACAATGAGCAGTTCTTC
.	TRBJ2-2	.	TRBV11-2	CASSLDALSELFF	TGTGCCAGCAGCTTAGATGCCCTTTCGGAGCTGTTTTTT
.	TRBJ2-2	.	TRBV24-1	CATSNPANTGELFF	TGTGCCACCAGCAACCCAGCGAACACCGGGGAGCTGTTTTTT
few	TRBJ1-2	.	TRBV7-9	CASSLSSTPPGYTF	TGTGCCAGCAGCTTATCCAGTACGCCGCCTGGCTACACCTTC
few	TRBJ1-1	.	TRBV30	CAWTGLGQFDTEAFF	TGTGCCTGGACTGGACTCGGACAGTTTGACACTGAAGCTTTCTTT
.	TRBJ2-5	TRBD1	TRBV7-2	CASSPMGQGAGAQYF	TGTGCCAGCAGCCCCATGGGACAGGGCGCGGGGGCCCAGTACTTC
.	TRBJ2-3	TRBD1	TRBV20-1	CSAQIIQGRTDTQYF	TGCAGTGCTCAAATAATACAGGGGAGAACAGATACGCAGTATTTT
.	TRBJ1-2	TRBD1	TRBV20-1	CSAADQQGGYGYTF	TGCAGTGCTGCAGACCAACAGGGGGGCTATGGCTACACCTTC
.	TRBJ1-1	.	TRBV30	CAWTVLALEAFF	TGTGCCTGGACCGTACTAGCGTTAGAAGCTTTCTTT
.	TRBJ2-3	.	TRBV15	CATSRSYVDTQYF	TGTGCCACCAGCAGAAGTTATGTTGATACGCAGTATTTT
once	TRBJ2-2	.	TRBV12-3/TRBV12-4	CASSSIVLVFSNTGELFF	TGTGCCAGCAGTTCGATCGTCCTAGTTTTTTCGAACACCGGGGAGCTGTTTTTT
.	TRBJ1-1	.	TRBV6-2/TRBV6-3	CTSSYSIPGTGYMSAFF	TGTACCAGCAGTTACTCGATCCCGGGCACTGGGTATATGTCAGCTTTCTTT
.	TRBJ1-2	.	TRBV19	CASRRDTGYTF	TGTGCCTCCCGCCGGGACACTGGCTACACCTTC
.	TRBJ2-7	.	TRBV20-1	CSARAGAGPLEQYF	TGCAGTGCTAGAGCTGGGGCAGGGCCCCTCGAGCAGTACTTC
few	TRBJ2-3	TRBD2	TRBV11-2	CASSLLAGGTDTQYF	TGTGCCAGCAGCTTACTAGCGGGAGGTACAGATACGCAGTATTTT
.	TRBJ1-2	.	TRBV7-8	CASSLVSGIYGYTF	TGTGCCAGCAGCTTAGTGTCAGGGATCTATGGCTACACCTTC
once	TRBJ1-1	.	TRBV12-3/TRBV12-4	CASTHTRMRTEAFF	TGTGCCAGCACCCATACACGTATGAGGACTGAAGCTTTCTTT
.	TRBJ2-7	.	TRBV6-5	CASSYSRMGGRVYEQYF	TGTGCCAGCAGTTACTCTAGGATGGGTGGCAGGGTCTACGAGCAGTACTTC
.	TRBJ1-2	TRBD1	TRBV6-4	CASRRETGAYTF	TGTGCCAGCAGGAGGGAGACAGGGGCCTACACCTTC
.	TRBJ2-2	.	TRBV4-1	CASSQVVGGGGGELFF	TGCGCCAGCAGCCAAGTAGTAGGGGGGGGCGGCGGGGAGCTGTTTTTT
.	TRBJ1-2	.	TRBV2	CASCQEGGLGYGYTF	TGTGCCAGCTGTCAGGAGGGAGGACTCGGCTATGGCTACACCTTC
.	TRBJ2-2	.	TRBV6-5	CASSLPGLPRPGELFF	TGTGCCAGCAGTTTACCGGGTCTCCCGAGGCCCGGGGAGCTGTTTTTT
.	TRBJ1-5	.	TRBV6-5	CASSYSWGSNQPQHF	TGTGCCAGCAGTTACTCCTGGGGTAGCAATCAGCCCCAGCATTTT
few	TRBJ1-5	.	TRBV2	CASSRSGNQPQHF	TGTGCCAGCAGCCGGTCGGGTAATCAGCCCCAGCATTTT
.	TRBJ1-2	TRBD1	TRBV24-1	CATSDSRGRSGYTF	TGTGCCACCAGTGATTCCAGGGGGCGTAGTGGCTACACCTTC
.	TRBJ1-2	TRBD1	TRBV6-2/TRBV6-3	CASSYPTGGQSYGYTF	TGTGCCAGCAGTTACCCTACAGGGGGCCAGAGCTATGGCTACACCTTC